Ten or more counts support the clone carrying this T cell receptor beta chain. The data were taken from a study of CD8 T cells in ankylosing spondylitis. TCRdb re-analysed the 5' RACE reads in MiXCR, keeping a single row per CDR3 protein. This table has fewer than 150,000 distinct CDR3 sequences, 6% to 8.5% appearing once. The material sequenced was blood, either unsorted or a sorted T cell fraction (not recorded which). This TCR was recovered from a female donor with ankylosing spondylitis or in good health (not recorded which).

The CDR3 is CASSFSGQFNQPQHF. The CDR3 nucleotides read TGTGCCAGCAGCTTTAGCGGACAGTTCAATCAGCCCCAGCATTTT. J is TRBJ1-5 and V is TRBV7-2; the D gene is possibly TRBD1 (6 bases). The germline V gene has CDR1 SGHTA and CDR2 FQGNSA. The CDR3 runs 15 residues. Trimming removed 3 bases from V and 3 bases from J, with 12 bases in between.